These T cell receptor beta chains were read from a single sample in a study of regulatory T cells. The repertoire was sequenced with immunoSEQ multiplex PCR; TCRdb's copy has only in-frame clones and lacks some. The sample contains around 2,200 clones, about 91% of which appear only once. The sample consisted of CD4+ Tregs sorted from blood. The origin of the receptors is a child under 18 with CD3G deficiency. CDR3s include the opening cysteine and the closing phenylalanine or tryptophan. Fields, in order: CDR3 length, V gene, J gene, clone size, D gene, CDR3 protein, CDR3 DNA. D genes are given only for firm matches. The size entry is marked missing in some rows and otherwise reads once, few, many or a size class.

CDR3 length: 14
V gene: TRBV28
J gene: TRBJ2-4
clone size: -
D gene: TRBD2
CDR3 protein: CASSSLAGENIQYF
CDR3 DNA: TGTGCCAGCAGTTCTCTAGCGGGAGAAAACATTCAGTACTTC

CDR3 length: 14
V gene: TRBV5-1
J gene: TRBJ2-7
clone size: -
D gene: TRBD1
CDR3 protein: CASSSKGTDYEQYF
CDR3 DNA: TGCGCCAGCAGCTCGAAAGGGACAGACTACGAGCAGTACTTC

CDR3 length: 13
V gene: TRBV7-9
J gene: TRBJ2-1
clone size: -
D gene: -
CDR3 protein: CASSFSKVNEQFF
CDR3 DNA: TGTGCCAGCAGCTTCAGCAAGGTGAATGAGCAGTTCTTC

CDR3 length: 14
V gene: TRBV7-9
J gene: TRBJ2-5
clone size: -
D gene: -
CDR3 protein: CASSTGGKGETQYF
CDR3 DNA: TGTGCCAGCAGCACTGGCGGAAAGGGGGAGACCCAGTACTTC

CDR3 length: 12
V gene: TRBV18
J gene: TRBJ2-6
clone size: -
D gene: TRBD1
CDR3 protein: CASRDRGGVLTF
CDR3 DNA: TGTGCCAGTCGAGACAGGGGCGGCGTCCTGACTTTC

CDR3 length: 16
V gene: TRBV27
J gene: TRBJ2-2
clone size: -
D gene: TRBD2
CDR3 protein: CASSFVLAGGPGELFF
CDR3 DNA: TGTGCCAGCAGTTTCGTACTAGCGGGAGGGCCCGGGGAGCTGTTTTTT

CDR3 length: 15
V gene: TRBV10-3
J gene: TRBJ2-7
clone size: -
D gene: -
CDR3 protein: CAISESRGGAYEQYF
CDR3 DNA: TGTGCCATCAGTGAGTCGAGGGGTGGGGCCTACGAGCAGTACTTC

CDR3 length: 12
V gene: TRBV30
J gene: TRBJ1-2
clone size: -
D gene: -
CDR3 protein: CAWSVPGDGYTF
CDR3 DNA: TGTGCCTGGAGTGTCCCCGGGGATGGCTACACCTTC

CDR3 length: 15
V gene: TRBV7-8
J gene: TRBJ2-7
clone size: -
D gene: TRBD1
CDR3 protein: CASSVRDRDTYEQYF
CDR3 DNA: TGTGCCAGCAGCGTCAGGGACAGGGATACCTACGAGCAGTACTTC

CDR3 length: 13
V gene: TRBV18
J gene: TRBJ2-7
clone size: -
D gene: TRBD2
CDR3 protein: CASSQTAGYEQYF
CDR3 DNA: TGTGCCAGCTCACAAACAGCGGGATACGAGCAGTACTTC

CDR3 length: 15
V gene: TRBV28
J gene: TRBJ2-7
clone size: few
D gene: TRBD2
CDR3 protein: CASTGSSAGDYEQYF
CDR3 DNA: TGTGCCAGCACCGGGTCTTCTGCGGGAGACTACGAGCAGTACTTC

CDR3 length: 16
V gene: TRBV5-1
J gene: TRBJ2-1
clone size: -
D gene: TRBD2
CDR3 protein: CASSSGTSGSYNEQFF
CDR3 DNA: TGCGCCAGCAGCTCCGGGACTAGCGGGTCCTACAATGAGCAGTTCTTC

CDR3 length: 15
V gene: TRBV7-8
J gene: TRBJ2-3
clone size: -
D gene: TRBD2
CDR3 protein: CASSHTGREGDTQYF
CDR3 DNA: TGTGCCAGCAGTCATACCGGACGGGAGGGGGATACGCAGTATTTT

CDR3 length: 14
V gene: TRBV7-9
J gene: TRBJ2-5
clone size: -
D gene: -
CDR3 protein: CASSLAGGRETQYF
CDR3 DNA: TGTGCCAGCAGCTTAGCCGGAGGGAGAGAGACCCAGTACTTC

CDR3 length: 12
V gene: TRBV6-1
J gene: TRBJ2-7
clone size: -
D gene: -
CDR3 protein: CASSEGWRGRYF
CDR3 DNA: TGTGCCAGCAGTGAGGGTTGGCGGGGAAGGTACTTC

CDR3 length: 15
V gene: TRBV7-8
J gene: TRBJ2-5
clone size: -
D gene: TRBD1
CDR3 protein: CASSPRDRGSETQYF
CDR3 DNA: TGTGCCAGCAGCCCCCGGGACAGGGGCTCAGAGACCCAGTACTTC

CDR3 length: 15
V gene: TRBV28
J gene: TRBJ2-1
clone size: -
D gene: TRBD2
CDR3 protein: CASSRLAGKIHEQFF
CDR3 DNA: TGTGCCAGCAGTCGACTAGCGGGTAAAATTCATGAGCAGTTCTTC

CDR3 length: 13
V gene: TRBV6-1
J gene: TRBJ1-1
clone size: -
D gene: -
CDR3 protein: CASSESRHGAAFF
CDR3 DNA: TGTGCCAGCAGCGAGTCCCGACACGGGGCGGCTTTCTTT

CDR3 length: 15
V gene: TRBV5-1
J gene: TRBJ2-1
clone size: -
D gene: -
CDR3 protein: CASSLLSGTNNEQFF
CDR3 DNA: TGCGCCAGCAGCTTATTATCCGGGACCAACAATGAGCAGTTCTTC

CDR3 length: 15
V gene: TRBV6-6
J gene: TRBJ1-4
clone size: -
D gene: TRBD1
CDR3 protein: CASRRQGAFREKLFF
CDR3 DNA: TGTGCCAGCAGAAGGCAGGGGGCTTTTCGGGAAAAACTGTTTTTT

CDR3 length: 15
V gene: TRBV5-1
J gene: TRBJ2-7
clone size: -
D gene: TRBD2
CDR3 protein: CASSLGSAGGYEQYF
CDR3 DNA: TGCGCCAGCAGCTTGGGTTCGGCGGGAGGCTACGAGCAGTACTTC

CDR3 length: 16
V gene: TRBV28
J gene: TRBJ1-5
clone size: few
D gene: TRBD1
CDR3 protein: CASSRRQGIGGQPQHF
CDR3 DNA: TGTGCCAGCAGTAGAAGACAGGGGATTGGTGGTCAGCCCCAGCATTTT

CDR3 length: 13
V gene: TRBV18
J gene: TRBJ2-7
clone size: -
D gene: -
CDR3 protein: CASSPPRSNEQYF
CDR3 DNA: TGTGCCAGCTCACCACCGAGATCGAACGAGCAGTACTTC

CDR3 length: 18
V gene: TRBV6-1
J gene: TRBJ2-7
clone size: -
D gene: TRBD2
CDR3 protein: CASSGYRKGGRVPYEQYF
CDR3 DNA: TGTGCCAGCAGTGGATATCGGAAAGGCGGGAGGGTGCCCTACGAGCAGTACTTC

CDR3 length: 13
V gene: TRBV27
J gene: TRBJ2-5
clone size: -
D gene: -
CDR3 protein: CASSSKQGRTQYF
CDR3 DNA: TGTGCCAGCAGTTCCAAACAGGGCCGGACCCAGTACTTC

CDR3 length: 18
V gene: TRBV28
J gene: TRBJ1-2
clone size: -
D gene: -
CDR3 protein: CASSSSLAAKIRGRGYTF
CDR3 DNA: TGTGCCAGCAGTTCCTCGTTGGCGGCAAAAATCCGGGGTAGAGGCTACACCTTC

CDR3 length: 17
V gene: TRBV7-8
J gene: TRBJ2-3
clone size: -
D gene: -
CDR3 protein: CASSLQGGAGGSDTQYF
CDR3 DNA: TGTGCCAGCAGCTTACAGGGCGGGGCAGGGGGATCGGATACGCAGTATTTT

CDR3 length: 14
V gene: TRBV10-2
J gene: TRBJ2-2
clone size: -
D gene: -
CDR3 protein: CASRKTGNTGELFF
CDR3 DNA: TGCGCCAGCAGGAAGACAGGGAACACCGGGGAGCTGTTTTTT

CDR3 length: 22
V gene: TRBV4-2
J gene: TRBJ2-1
clone size: once
D gene: -
CDR3 protein: CASSQRGGPGHSNEPHPNEQFF
CDR3 DNA: TGTGCCAGCAGCCAAAGAGGTGGTCCGGGACACTCTAATGAGCCCCACCCTAATGAGCAGTTCTTC

CDR3 length: 14
V gene: TRBV6-1
J gene: TRBJ2-7
clone size: -
D gene: -
CDR3 protein: CASRGLPRPYEQYF
CDR3 DNA: TGTGCCAGCAGGGGACTTCCGAGGCCCTACGAGCAGTACTTC

CDR3 length: 11
V gene: TRBV20-1
J gene: TRBJ2-7
clone size: -
D gene: -
CDR3 protein: CSASQGHEQYF
CDR3 DNA: TGCAGTGCTAGCCAGGGCCACGAGCAGTACTTC

CDR3 length: 14
V gene: TRBV19
J gene: TRBJ2-4
clone size: once
D gene: TRBD2
CDR3 protein: CASSNRREQNIQYF
CDR3 DNA: TGTGCCAGTAGTAATCGGCGGGAGCAAAACATTCAGTACTTC

CDR3 length: 14
V gene: TRBV5-1
J gene: TRBJ2-7
clone size: -
D gene: -
CDR3 protein: CASSPTDGTYEQYF
CDR3 DNA: TGCGCCAGCAGCCCCACCGACGGAACCTACGAGCAGTACTTC

CDR3 length: 12
V gene: TRBV6-6
J gene: TRBJ1-1
clone size: -
D gene: -
CDR3 protein: CASSSRTGQAFF
CDR3 DNA: TGTGCCAGCAGTTCCCGGACCGGGCAGGCTTTCTTT

CDR3 length: 13
V gene: TRBV11-2
J gene: TRBJ2-7
clone size: -
D gene: TRBD2
CDR3 protein: CASSLVGTTNQYF
CDR3 DNA: TGTGCCAGCAGCTTAGTAGGGACTACTAATCAGTACTTC

CDR3 length: 13
V gene: TRBV5-1
J gene: TRBJ2-1
clone size: -
D gene: TRBD2
CDR3 protein: CASSWGLAGAQFF
CDR3 DNA: TGCGCCAGCAGCTGGGGACTAGCGGGAGCGCAGTTCTTC

CDR3 length: 11
V gene: TRBV20-1
J gene: TRBJ2-3
clone size: -
D gene: -
CDR3 protein: CSAVQENTQYF
CDR3 DNA: TGCAGTGCTGTACAGGAAAATACGCAGTATTTT